This paragraph covers one T cell receptor beta chain sequence. TCRdb's table, derived via immunoSEQ multiplex PCR, lists solely in-frame clones and lacks some. This table has about 140,000 clones, about 90% appearing once. This record comes from a study of control samples from healthy donors and cancer patients. The receptor's source is a man younger than 45 in good health. The sample comprised blood.

The CDR3 DNA reads TGTGCCAGCAGTGAAGCGGTACAGGGGAACACTGAAGCTTTCTTT. This encodes CASSEAVQGNTEAFF. The chain couples TRBV2 to TRBJ1-1; D is possibly TRBD1 (6 bases). Trimming shortened V by 0 bases and J by 1 base, and 9 bases separated the two germline ends. Germline values: CDR1 SNHLY, CDR2 FYNNEI. CDR3 size: 15 residues.